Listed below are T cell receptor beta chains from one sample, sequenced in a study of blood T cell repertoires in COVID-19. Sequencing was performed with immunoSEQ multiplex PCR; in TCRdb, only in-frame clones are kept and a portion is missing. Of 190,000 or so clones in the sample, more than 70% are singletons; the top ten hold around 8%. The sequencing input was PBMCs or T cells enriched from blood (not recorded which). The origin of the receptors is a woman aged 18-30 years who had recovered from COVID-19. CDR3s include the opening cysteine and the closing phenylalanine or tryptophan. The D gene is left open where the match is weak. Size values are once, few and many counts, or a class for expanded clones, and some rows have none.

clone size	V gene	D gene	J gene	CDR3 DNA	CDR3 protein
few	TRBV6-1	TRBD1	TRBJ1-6	TGTGCCAGCAGTGAAGGGACAGGGAATAATTCACCCCTCCACTTT	CASSEGTGNNSPLHF
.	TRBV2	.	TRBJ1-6	TGTGCCAGCAGTGAAATCCAGGGGCCCTATAATTCACCCCTCCACTTT	CASSEIQGPYNSPLHF
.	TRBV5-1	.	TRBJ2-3	TGCGCCAGCAGCTCTAGAGGCACAGATACGCAGTATTTT	CASSSRGTDTQYF
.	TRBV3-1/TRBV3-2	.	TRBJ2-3	TGTGCCAGCAGCCCGGAAGGAGAGGTGGATACGCAGTATTTT	CASSPEGEVDTQYF
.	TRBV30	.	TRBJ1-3	TGTGCCTGGGCATTCTCTGGAAACACCATATATTTT	CAWAFSGNTIYF
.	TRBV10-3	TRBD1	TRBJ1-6	TGTGCCACTCAAGAGGGGAGACAGGGGGAGAGTTCACCCCTCCACTTT	CATQEGRQGESSPLHF
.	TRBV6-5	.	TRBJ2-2	TGTGCCAGCAGTTACAGACAGACCACCGGGGAGCTGTTTTTT	CASSYRQTTGELFF
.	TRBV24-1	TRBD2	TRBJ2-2	TGTGCCACCAGTGATCTAGCGGGGTTTAAGGCCGGGGAGCTGTTTTTT	CATSDLAGFKAGELFF
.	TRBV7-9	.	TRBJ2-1	TGTGCCAGCAGCCGCGCGACCTACAATGAGCAGTTCTTC	CASSRATYNEQFF
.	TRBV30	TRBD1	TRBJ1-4	TGTGCCTGGAGTGGGGACAGTCGGGCTGAAAAACTGTTTTTT	CAWSGDSRAEKLFF
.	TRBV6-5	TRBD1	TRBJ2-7	TGTGCCAGCAGTTACTCGACAGGGGGCGGTTACGAGCAGTACTTC	CASSYSTGGGYEQYF
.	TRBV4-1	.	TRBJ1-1	TGCGCCAGCAGCCAAGATCCAACAAACACTGAAGCTTTCTTT	CASSQDPTNTEAFF
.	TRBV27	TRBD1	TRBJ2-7	TGTGCCAGCAGTTTAATGTCCACAGGGGTCTACGAGCAGTACTTC	CASSLMSTGVYEQYF
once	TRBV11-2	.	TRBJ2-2	TGTGCCAGCAGCTTAGCCCACGGGGGAACCGGGGAGCTGTTTTTT	CASSLAHGGTGELFF
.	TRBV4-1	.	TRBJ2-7	TGCGCCAGCAGCCAAGGGTGGGACATGCGCTACGAGCAGTACTTC	CASSQGWDMRYEQYF
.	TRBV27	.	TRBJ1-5	TGTGCCAGCAGAAGGACAGTCGGCAATCAGCCCCAGCATTTT	CASRRTVGNQPQHF
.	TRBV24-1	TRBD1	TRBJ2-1	TGTGCCACCAGTGATGCCGGGACAGGTAACTACAATGAGCAGTTCTTC	CATSDAGTGNYNEQFF
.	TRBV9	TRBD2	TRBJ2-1	TGTGCCAGCAGCGTAGTTAGCGGGGGCTCCTACAATGAGCAGTTCTTC	CASSVVSGGSYNEQFF
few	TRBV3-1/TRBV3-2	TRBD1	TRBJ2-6	TGTGCCAGCAGCCAAAAGGTGGGACAGGGGGCTTCAGGGGCCAACGTCCTGACTTTC	CASSQKVGQGASGANVLTF
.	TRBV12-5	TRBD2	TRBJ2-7	TGTGCTAGTGGTTTGTGGGAGGGCCCGGGAGAGCAGTACTTC	CASGLWEGPGEQYF
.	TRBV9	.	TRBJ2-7	TGTGCCAGCAGCTTGAGCCCCGGCTCCTACGAGCAGTACTTC	CASSLSPGSYEQYF
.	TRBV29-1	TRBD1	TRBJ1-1	TGCAGCGTTACCCGACAGGGGTGGCCAAACACTGAAGCTTTCTTT	CSVTRQGWPNTEAFF
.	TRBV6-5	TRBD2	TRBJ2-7	TGTGCCAGCAGTTACTCGATTAGCGGGGTCTACGAGCAGTACTTC	CASSYSISGVYEQYF
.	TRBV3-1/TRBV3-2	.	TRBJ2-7	TGTGCCAGCAGCCAAGATACCCAGGGCGGCTACGAGCAGTACTTC	CASSQDTQGGYEQYF
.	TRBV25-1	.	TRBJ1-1	TGTGCCAGCAGTGAACCTCGGAACACTGAAGCTTTCTTT	CASSEPRNTEAFF
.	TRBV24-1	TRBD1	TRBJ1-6	TGTGCCACCAGTGAATGCGTGACAGGGGAACATTCACCCCTCCACTTT	CATSECVTGEHSPLHF
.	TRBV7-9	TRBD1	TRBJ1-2	TGTGCCAGCAGTCCCCGACCGGGACAGACACCTAACTATGGCTACACCTTC	CASSPRPGQTPNYGYTF
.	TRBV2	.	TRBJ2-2	TGTGCCAGCAGTCAAACCGGGGAGCTGTTTTTT	CASSQTGELFF
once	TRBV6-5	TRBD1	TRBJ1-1	TGTGCCAGCAGCCGAAGACAGGGGGAAGGCACTGAAGCTTTCTTT	CASSRRQGEGTEAFF
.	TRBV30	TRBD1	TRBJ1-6	TGTGCCTGGTTGTTGACAGGGGCCAATTCACCCCTCCACTTT	CAWLLTGANSPLHF
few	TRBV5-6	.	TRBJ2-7	TGTGCCAGCAGCGGCAACTCCTACGAGCAGTACTTC	CASSGNSYEQYF
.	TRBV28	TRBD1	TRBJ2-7	TGTGCCAGCAGTGAAACCGGGACAGGGGGGTTTGAGCAGTACTTC	CASSETGTGGFEQYF
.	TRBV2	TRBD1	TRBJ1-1	TGTGCCAGCAGTACTCCGGGACAGGGGTCTTCTAAAATGAACACTGAAGCTTTCTTT	CASSTPGQGSSKMNTEAFF
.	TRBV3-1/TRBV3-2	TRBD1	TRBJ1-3	TGTGCCAGCAGCCAAGATTGGTCAGGGGGCAGGGTTACTGGAAACACCATATATTTT	CASSQDWSGGRVTGNTIYF
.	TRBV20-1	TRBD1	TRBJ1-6	TGCAGTGCTAGTGGACAGGGGAATAATTCACCCCTCCACTTT	CSASGQGNNSPLHF
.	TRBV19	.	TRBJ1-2	TGTGCCAGTAGTACCAAAGCGGGAGAAAACTATGGCTACACCTTC	CASSTKAGENYGYTF
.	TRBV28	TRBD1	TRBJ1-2	TGTGCCAGCAGTTTAACCCCAGGGGGATCTGGCTACACCTTC	CASSLTPGGSGYTF
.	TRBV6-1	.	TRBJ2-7	TGTGCCAGCAGTGAACGGGATTACGAGCAGTACTTC	CASSERDYEQYF
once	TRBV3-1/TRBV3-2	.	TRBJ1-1	TGTGCCAGCAGCCAGAGGACTGAAGCTTTCTTT	CASSQRTEAFF
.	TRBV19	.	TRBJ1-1	TGTGCCAGTAGTCGGAATCACAGGGACAACACTGAAGCTTTCTTT	CASSRNHRDNTEAFF
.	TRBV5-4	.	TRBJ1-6	TGTGCCAGCAGCCCCGACAGGACGAATAATTCACCCCTCCACTTT	CASSPDRTNNSPLHF
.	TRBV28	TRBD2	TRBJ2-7	TGTGCCAGCAGGGGCGGGGGTTGGTACGAGCAGTACTTC	CASRGGGWYEQYF
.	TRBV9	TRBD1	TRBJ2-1	TGTGCCAGCAGCGCGGCGGACAGGGGGCTCGGTGAGCAGTTCTTC	CASSAADRGLGEQFF
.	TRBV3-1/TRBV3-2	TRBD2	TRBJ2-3	TGTGCCAGCAGCCAAGGGCTTGCGGCTAGCGGGGATACGCAGTATTTT	CASSQGLAASGDTQYF
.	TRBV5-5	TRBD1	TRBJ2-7	TGTGCCAGCAGCTCACCAATGCGACAGGGGATAAGGTACGAGCAGTACTTC	CASSSPMRQGIRYEQYF
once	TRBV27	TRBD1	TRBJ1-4	TGTGCCAGCAGGTTGACAGGGAATGAAAAACTGTTTTTT	CASRLTGNEKLFF
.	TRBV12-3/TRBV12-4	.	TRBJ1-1	TGTGCCAGCAGTTTTAGCAGAGACACTGAAGCTTTCTTT	CASSFSRDTEAFF
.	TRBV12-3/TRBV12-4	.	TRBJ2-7	TGTGCCAGCAGCCCAGAACCTGGGCAGTACTTC	CASSPEPGQYF
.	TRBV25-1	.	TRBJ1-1	TGTGCCAGTGCCCCCGCTACAGGGCGCAACACTGAAGCTTTCTTT	CASAPATGRNTEAFF
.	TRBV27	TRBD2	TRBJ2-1	TGTGCCAGCAGTGCGGGGGGACTACGCTACAATGAGCAGTTCTTC	CASSAGGLRYNEQFF
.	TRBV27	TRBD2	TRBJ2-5	TGTGCCAGCAGTTTGAGAGGACTAGCGGGGTCAGAGACCCAGTACTTC	CASSLRGLAGSETQYF
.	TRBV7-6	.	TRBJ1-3	TGTGCCAGCAGCTTATTTTCAGGGGGAAACACCATATATTTT	CASSLFSGGNTIYF
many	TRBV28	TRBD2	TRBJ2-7	TGTGCCAGCAGTTCTCTTAGCGGGGCGCTCTACGAGCAGTACTTC	CASSSLSGALYEQYF